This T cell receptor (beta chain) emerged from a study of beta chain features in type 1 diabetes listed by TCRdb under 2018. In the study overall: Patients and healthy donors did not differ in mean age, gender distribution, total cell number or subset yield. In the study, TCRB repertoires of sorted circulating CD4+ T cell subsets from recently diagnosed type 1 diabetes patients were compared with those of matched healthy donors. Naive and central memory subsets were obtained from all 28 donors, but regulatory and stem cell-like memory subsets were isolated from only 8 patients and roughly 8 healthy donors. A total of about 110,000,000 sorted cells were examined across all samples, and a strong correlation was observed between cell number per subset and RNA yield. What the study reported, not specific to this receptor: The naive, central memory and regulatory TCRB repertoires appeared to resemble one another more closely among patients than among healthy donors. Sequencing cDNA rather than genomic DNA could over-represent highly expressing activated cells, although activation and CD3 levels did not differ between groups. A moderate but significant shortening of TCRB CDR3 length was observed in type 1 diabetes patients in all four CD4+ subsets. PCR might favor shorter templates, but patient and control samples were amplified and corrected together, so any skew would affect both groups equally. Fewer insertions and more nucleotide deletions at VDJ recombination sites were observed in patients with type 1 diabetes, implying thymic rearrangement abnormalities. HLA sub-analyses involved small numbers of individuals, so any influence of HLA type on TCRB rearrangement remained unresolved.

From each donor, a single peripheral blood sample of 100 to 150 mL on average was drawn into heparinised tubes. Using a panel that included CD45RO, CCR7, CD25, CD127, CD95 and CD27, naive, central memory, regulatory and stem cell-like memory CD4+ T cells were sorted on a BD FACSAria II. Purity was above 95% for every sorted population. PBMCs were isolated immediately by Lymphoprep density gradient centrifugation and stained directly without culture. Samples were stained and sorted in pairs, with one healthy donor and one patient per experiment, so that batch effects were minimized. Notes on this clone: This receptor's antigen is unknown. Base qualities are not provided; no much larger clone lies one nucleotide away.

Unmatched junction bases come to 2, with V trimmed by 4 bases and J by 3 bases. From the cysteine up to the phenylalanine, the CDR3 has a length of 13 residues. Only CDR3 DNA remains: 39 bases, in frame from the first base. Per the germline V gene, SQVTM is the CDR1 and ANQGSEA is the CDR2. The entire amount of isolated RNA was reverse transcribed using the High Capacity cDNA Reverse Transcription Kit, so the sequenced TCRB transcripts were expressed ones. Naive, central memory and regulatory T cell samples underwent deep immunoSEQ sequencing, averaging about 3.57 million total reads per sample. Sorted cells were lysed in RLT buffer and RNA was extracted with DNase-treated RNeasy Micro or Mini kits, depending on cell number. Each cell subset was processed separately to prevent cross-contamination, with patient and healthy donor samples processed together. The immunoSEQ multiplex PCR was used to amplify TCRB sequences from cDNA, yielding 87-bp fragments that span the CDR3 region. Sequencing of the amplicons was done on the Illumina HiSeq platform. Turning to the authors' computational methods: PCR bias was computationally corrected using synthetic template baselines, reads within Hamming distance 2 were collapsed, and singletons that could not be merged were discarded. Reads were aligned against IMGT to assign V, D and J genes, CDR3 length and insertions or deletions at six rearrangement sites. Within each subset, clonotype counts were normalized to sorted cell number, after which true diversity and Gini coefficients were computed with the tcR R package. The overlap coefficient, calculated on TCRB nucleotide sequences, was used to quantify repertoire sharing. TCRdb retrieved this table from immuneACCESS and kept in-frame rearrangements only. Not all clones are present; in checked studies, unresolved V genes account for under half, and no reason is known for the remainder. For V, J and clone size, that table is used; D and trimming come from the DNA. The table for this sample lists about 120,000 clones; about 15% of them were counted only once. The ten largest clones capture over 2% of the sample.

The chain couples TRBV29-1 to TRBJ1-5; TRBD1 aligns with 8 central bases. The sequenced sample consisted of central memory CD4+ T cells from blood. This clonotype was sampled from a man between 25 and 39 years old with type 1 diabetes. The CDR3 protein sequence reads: CSVVGQDNQPQHF. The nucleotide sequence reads TGCAGCGTTGTGGGACAGGACAATCAGCCCCAGCATTTT.